This passage covers 25 T cell receptor beta chains from one sample sequenced in a study of T cells in Graves' hyperthyroidism and ophthalmopathy. RNA transcripts were the template for amplifying TCR beta CDR3 regions. Carried out on the TCR CDR3, a first-round RT-PCR used the HTBI primer set. A single record per CDR3 protein comes from TCRdb applying MiXCR to the multiplex PCR reads. The table records 500,000 to 650,000 distinct CDR3 sequences, more than 12% of them present only once. The sample comprised blood. These receptors all come from a woman aged 45-65 years with Graves' ophthalmopathy.

This clonotype has a handful of counts. The chain has TRBV6-2 or TRBV6-3 and TRBJ2-5; TRBD1 matches 12 bases. CDR3 length: 15 residues. From germline, CDR1 is MNHEY and CDR2 SVGEGT. V lost 7 bases to trimming and J lost 6 bases; unmatched junction nucleotides: 9. CDR3 bases: TGTGCCAGCATCTTGGGACAGGGGGCTGGAAAGACCCAGTACTTC. This sequence encodes CASILGQGAGKTQYF.

The chain combines TRBV27 with TRBJ2-6; D is possibly TRBD1 (5 bases). This CDR3 has 16 residues. Between the trimmed V and J ends, which lost 8 bases and 4 bases, there was a span of 18 bases. The V gene's germline CDR1 is MNHEY and CDR2 SMNVEV (reference sequence). CDR3 region: CASPRSGRRGANVLTF. The CDR3 region has the DNA TGTGCCAGCCCCCGGTCAGGGCGTAGAGGGGCCAACGTCCTGACTTTC.

This clonotype was observed once. The chain carries TRBV4-3 and TRBJ2-3; 8 bases match TRBD2. Germline trimming cut 1 base from V and 8 bases from J; bases unmatched to any gene: 5. The germline V gene has CDR1 LGHNA and CDR2 YSLEER. There are 14 residues in the CDR3. CDR3 sequence: CASSQAGGPGTQYF. Here the CDR3 DNA reads TGCGCCAGCAGCCAAGCGGGAGGGCCGGGTACGCAGTATTTT.

The CDR3 spells CSVARRLAGPHEQYF. CDR3 coding DNA: TGCAGCGTTGCTCGGAGACTAGCGGGGCCGCACGAGCAGTACTTC. V usage is TRBV29-1 and J usage is TRBJ2-7; 11 nucleotides match TRBD2. J was trimmed by 5 bases and V by 4 bases; bases with no gene match: 10. The CDR3 is 15 amino acids. Germline CDR1 SQVTM, CDR2 ANQGSEA.

This clonotype came up many times. CDR3 protein: CAWSVLWYEQYF. CDR3 sequence (DNA): TGTGCCTGGAGTGTACTGTGGTACGAGCAGTACTTC. The J gene is TRBJ2-7, the V gene TRBV30, with D unresolved. V was clipped by 0 bases and J by 4 bases, with 7 bases between them. Looked up from germline, CDR1 is GTSNPN and CDR2 is SVGIG (reference sequence). The CDR3 sequence is 12 residues long.

As regards this clonotype: Because the CDR3's place on the DNA is in doubt, the DNA is left out and the CDR3 is given as listed by TCRdb. This chain links TRBV20-1 with TRBJ2-5; the D segment call TRBD2 is taken from the table without a DNA check. Looked up from germline, CDR1 is DFQATT and CDR2 is SNEGSKA (reference sequence). Termini included, the CDR3 measures 17 amino acids. This CDR3 reads CSARGVASGAQQETQHF.

This clonotype was recorded once. The chain employs TRBV2 and TRBJ1-6; the D is unclear. The V end was cut by 6 bases, the J end by 6 bases, with 15 bases between. The CDR3 has 15 residues. Germline V gene lookup returns CDR1 SNHLY and CDR2 FYNNEI. CDR3 protein: CASRRLNYPNSPLHF. The DNA of the CDR3 is TGTGCCAGCAGACGACTTAACTACCCTAATTCACCCCTCCACTTT. The full variable domain, in which reference TRBV2 and TRBJ1-6 provide the parts outside the CDR3, is EPEVTQTPSHQVTQMGQEVILRCVPISNHLYFYWYRQILGQKVEFLVSFYNNEISEKSEIFDDQFSVERPDGSNFTLKIRSTKLEDSAMYFCASRRLNYPNSPLHFGNGTRLTVT.

This clonotype was seen ten or more times. This chain connects TRBV3-1 to TRBJ2-7, with 7 bases lining up with TRBD1. This CDR3 comprises 14 residues. Looked up from germline, CDR1 is LGHDT and CDR2 is YNNKEL (reference sequence). V lost 1 base and J lost 4; bases outside the gene matches: 4. CDR3 protein: CASSQGTGEYEQYF. The CDR3, as DNA: TGTGCCAGCAGCCAAGGAACAGGGGAATACGAGCAGTACTTC.

The gene calls are TRBV29-1 and TRBJ2-2; TRBD2 agrees at 13 bases. The J segment lost 0 bases and the V segment lost 3 bases, leaving 1 base of the junction unmatched. Looked up from germline, CDR1 is SQVTM and CDR2 is ANQGSEA. The CDR3 is 16 amino acids. The CDR3 DNA sequence: TGCAGCGTTGAGGGACTAGCGGGACCGAACACCGGGGAGCTGTTTTTT. Protein sequence: CSVEGLAGPNTGELFF.

The chain links TRBV20-1 to TRBJ1-6; 9 nucleotides agree with TRBD1. CDR1 is DFQATT, CDR2 SNEGSKA, per germline (reference sequence). The V and J ends lost 3 bases and 6 bases, in that order; junction bases with no gene match: 6. The CDR3 extends over 15 amino acids. This CDR3 reads CSASHMGQGNSPLHF. The DNA for the CDR3 is TGCAGTGCTAGTCATATGGGACAGGGTAATTCACCCCTCCACTTT.

The V gene is TRBV28, the J gene TRBJ1-1; 7 nucleotides agree with TRBD1. With 6 bases clipped from V and 8 bases from J, the junction kept 6 bases outside the gene matches. This CDR3 spans 12 amino acids. Germline V gene lookup returns CDR1 MDHEN and CDR2 SYDVKM. DNA for the CDR3: TGTGCCAGCAGATCTGACAGGGAAGAAGCTTTCTTT. It is translated as CASRSDREEAFF.

The CDR3 region is CASSLSGSSDGYTF. CDR3 DNA sequence: TGCGCCAGCAGCTTATCAGGGTCCTCCGATGGCTACACCTTC. This chain uses TRBV5-1 with TRBJ1-2, with D possibly being TRBD1 (5 bases). The CDR3 sequence is 14 residues long. The germline V gene encodes CDR1 SGHRS and CDR2 YFSETQ. V was cut by 2 bases and J by 6 bases, with 14 bases left in between.

The chain has TRBV20-1 and TRBJ1-5, with TRBD1 matching 7 bases. The germline CDR1 and CDR2 sequences are DFQATT and SNEGSKA (reference sequence). The CDR3 spans 13 residues. Unmatched junction bases numbered 4, after V lost 1 base and J lost 7 bases. This CDR3 is CSARARGGQPQHF. DNA of the CDR3: TGCAGTGCTAGAGCCAGGGGGGGACAGCCCCAGCATTTT.

This clonotype was seen at least ten times. The chain employs TRBV24-1 and TRBJ2-7, with 8 positions matching TRBD1. V lost 3 bases and J lost 3; bases outside the gene matches: 6. CDR1 and CDR2 (germline): KGHDR, SFDVKD. The CDR3 sequence is 15 residues long. The CDR3, as DNA: TGTGCCACCAGTGATCCGAACAGGGGGAGCTACGAGCAGTACTTC. Protein: CATSDPNRGSYEQYF.

This clonotype has ten or more counts. The gene calls are TRBV7-9 and TRBJ2-7, with D possibly TRBD1 on 6 matching bases. Trimming pared 5 bases from V and 3 bases from J, leaving 29 bases between. The CDR3 has 19 amino acids. Germline CDR1 is SEHNR and CDR2 is FQNEAQ (reference sequence). The CDR3 reads CASSNRDGSSPREGYEQYF. In nucleotides, the CDR3 is TGTGCCAGCAGCAACAGGGACGGCTCTAGCCCAAGGGAAGGCTACGAGCAGTACTTC.

This clonotype was detected ten times or more. The chain combines TRBV7-3 with TRBJ1-1, with D hard to call. Germline assignment: CDR1 SGHTA and CDR2 FQGTGA. V was pared by 3 bases and J by 1 base, with 6 bases between. The CDR3 runs to 13 residues. CDR3 sequence: CASSFIRNTEAFF. CDR3 in DNA: TGTGCCAGCAGCTTCATCCGGAACACTGAAGCTTTCTTT. Full variable domain (missing parts from reference TRBV7-3 and TRBJ1-1): GAGVSQTPSNKVTEKGKYVELRCDPISGHTALYWYRQSLGQGPEFLIYFQGTGAADDSGLPNDRFFAVRPEGSVSTLKIQRTERGDSAVYLCASSFIRNTEAFFGQGTRLTVV.

V is TRBV6-5 and J is TRBJ2-7, with TRBD1 identical over 8 bases. Germline CDR1 reads MNHEY; CDR2 reads SVGAGI. V shed 2 bases and J 2 bases; nucleotides not matched to a gene: 5. There are 15 residues in the CDR3. CDR3 region: CASSYRDRKAYEQYF. Here the CDR3 DNA reads TGTGCCAGCAGTTACAGGGACAGGAAAGCCTACGAGCAGTACTTC.

This clonotype appeared many times. The gene calls are TRBV28 and TRBJ1-2; possibly TRBD1 for D (6 bases). This CDR3 comprises 14 residues. From germline, CDR1 is MDHEN and CDR2 SYDVKM. Deletions cut 4 bases from V and 4 bases from J, with 13 bases between. The CDR3 coding sequence is TGTGCCAGCAGTTACTCCGGACAGTTCTATGGCTACACCTTC. This sequence encodes CASSYSGQFYGYTF.

For this clonotype: A read error is possible here, since a much larger clone lies one base away. This rearrangement joins TRBV6-1 to TRBJ2-1; D gene unclear. Germline V gene data show CDR1 as MNHNS and CDR2 as SASEGT. CDR3 size: 17 residues. CDR3 amino acids: CAGSENPTPSSYNEQFF. CDR3 nucleotide sequence: TGTGCCGGCAGTGAAAACCCGACGCCGAGCTCCTACAATGAGCAGTTCTTC.

Ten or more counts support this clonotype. The V gene is TRBV20-1, the J gene TRBJ2-7; 11 bases are a match to TRBD2. V shed 6 bases and J 1 base; nucleotides not matched to a gene: 5. Germline lookup yields CDR1 DFQATT and CDR2 SNEGSKA (reference sequence). CDR3 size: 14 residues. The CDR3 reads CSAMGLAVSYEQYF. Here the CDR3 DNA reads TGCAGTGCGATGGGACTAGCGGTATCCTACGAGCAGTACTTC.

This rearrangement joins TRBV28 to TRBJ2-1; 7 bases align to TRBD1. Germline trimming cut 7 bases from V and 4 bases from J; bases unmatched to any gene: 7. The CDR3 is 14 amino acids. Germline-derived CDR1 and CDR2 are MDHEN and SYDVKM. The CDR3 protein is CASNWGQQYNEQFF. In nucleotides, the CDR3 is TGTGCCAGCAATTGGGGACAGCAGTACAATGAGCAGTTCTTC.

The rearrangement joins TRBV11-2 to TRBJ1-1; D is ambiguous. CDR1 is SGHAT, CDR2 FQNNGV, per germline. The CDR3 runs to 13 residues. V gave up 4 bases and J gave up 6 bases, with 12 bases separating them. In DNA, the CDR3 is TGTGCCAGCAGCTCAGGCAGGATATCTGAAGCTTTCTTT. Its protein product is CASSSGRISEAFF. Drawing the rest from reference TRBV11-2 and TRBJ1-1, the complete variable domain is EAGVAQSPRYKIIEKRQSVAFWCNPISGHATLYWYQQILGQGPKLLIQFQNNGVVDDSQLPKDRFSAERLKGVDSTLKIQPAKLEDSAVYLCASSSGRISEAFFGQGTRLTVV.

This clonotype has a count of ten or more. The rearrangement links TRBV20-1 to TRBJ1-5, with D unresolved. The CDR3 is made up of 15 amino acids. Germline V lookup: CDR1 DFQATT, CDR2 SNEGSKA (reference sequence). The V end lost 2 bases, the J end lost 0 bases, and 11 bases lay between the germline ends. The CDR3 coding sequence is TGCAGTGCTAGACTCGGCGGAAATAGCAATCAGCCCCAGCATTTT. It yields the protein CSARLGGNSNQPQHF.

Many counts were recorded for this clonotype. The chain links TRBV7-9 to TRBJ1-1; D unresolved. Germline V gene data show CDR1 as SEHNR and CDR2 as FQNEAQ (reference sequence). The V gene lost 5 bases and the J gene lost 7 bases, with 23 bases spanning the gap. The CDR3 spans 16 residues. The DNA for the CDR3 is TGTGCCAGCAGCACTAGACTGGCCAGAATGGTGGGTGAAGCTTTCTTT. It translates to CASSTRLARMVGEAFF.

There are many counts of this clonotype. This sequence joins TRBV7-3 and TRBJ2-1; 8 bases agree with TRBD2. Germline V gives CDR1 SGHTA, CDR2 FQGTGA. After removal of 1 base from V and 6 bases from J, the junction contained 5 bases not matched to a gene. This CDR3 contains 15 residues. In nucleotides, the CDR3 is TGTGCCAGCAGCTTAATCGGAGGGACTAGCAATGAGCAGTTCTTC. Encoded protein: CASSLIGGTSNEQFF.